This entry lists 31 T cell receptor beta chains sequenced from one sample in a study of blood T cell repertoires in COVID-19. Data came from immunoSEQ multiplex PCR; TCRdb stores just in-frame clones and leaves some out. This sample carries some 40,000 clones, 80% of them seen once, and the ten largest clones take around 40%. Input material: peripheral blood. Receptor source: a man aged 80 or over with active or convalescent COVID-19.

The chain uses TRBV11-3 and TRBJ2-5; 7 bases fit TRBD1. The length of the CDR3 is 13 residues. Germline V gene lookup returns CDR1 SGHNT and CDR2 YENEEA. Germline trimming cut 0 bases from V and 5 bases from J; bases unmatched to any gene: 0. The CDR3 loop reads CASSLETGETQYF. In DNA form, the CDR3 reads TGTGCCAGCAGCTTAGAGACAGGGGAGACCCAGTACTTC.

In this sample, this clone turned up a few times. A read error may account for a junction end that differs from germline. The chain joins TRBV7-7 to TRBJ2-7; the D gene is possibly TRBD1 (6 bases). CDR3 length: 15 amino acids. The germline CDR1 and CDR2 sequences are SSHAT and FNYEAQ (reference sequence). The DNA for the CDR3 is TGTGCTAGCAGCTTTCGAACAGGGTCCTCCTACGAGCAGTACTTC. This translates into CASSFRTGSSYEQYF. Full variable domain (rest looked up from reference TRBV7-7 and TRBJ2-7): GAGVSQSPRYKVTKRGQDVTLRCDPISSHATLYWYQQALGQGPEFLTYFNYEAQPDKSGLPSDRFSAERPEGSISTLTIQRTEQRDSAMYRCASSFRTGSSYEQYFGPGTRLTVT.

This rearrangement joins TRBV7-9 to TRBJ2-7; 7 bases fit TRBD1. Germline CDR1 reads SEHNR; CDR2 reads FQNEAQ (reference sequence). Trimming cost V 5 bases and J 5 bases; bases outside gene matches: 6. The CDR3 extends over 13 amino acids. Written as DNA, the CDR3 is TGTGCCAGCAGCCCGACAGGGTTCAACGAGCAGTACTTC. Amino acids: CASSPTGFNEQYF.

The chain joins TRBV19 to TRBJ2-1, with 11 nucleotides matching TRBD2. The germline CDR1 and CDR2 sequences are LNHDA and SQIVND (reference sequence). The CDR3 length is 17 residues. V lost 3 bases, J lost 3 bases, and 7 bases stayed unmatched. CDR3 bases: TGTGCCAGTAGTATGTTTACTAGCGGGGGAGACTACAATGAGCAGTTCTTC. Protein sequence: CASSMFTSGGDYNEQFF.

The chain employs TRBV14 and TRBJ2-2, with TRBD2 identical over 8 bases. The trim removed 4 bases at V and 1 base at J, leaving 5 bases unmatched. This CDR3 is built from 16 residues. The germline CDR1 and CDR2 sequences are SGHDN and FVKESK. DNA of the CDR3: TGTGCCAGCAGCCCCGAGGGACTAGGGAACACCGGGGAGCTGTTTTTT. It translates to CASSPEGLGNTGELFF.

This chain uses TRBV19 with TRBJ2-3; possible D gene TRBD2, 6 bases. The germline V gene encodes CDR1 LNHDA and CDR2 SQIVND (reference sequence). V lost 7 bases, J lost 3 bases, and 17 bases lay in between. The length of the CDR3 is 15 residues. CDR3 sequence reads: CASTPRGYGTDTQYF. The CDR3 DNA reads TGTGCCAGTACCCCCCGGGGGTATGGGACAGATACGCAGTATTTT.

V usage is TRBV4-3 and J usage is TRBJ2-4; D is perhaps TRBD2 (6 bases). This CDR3 spans 15 amino acids. Germline V CDR1 and CDR2: LGHNA, YSLEER. V dropped 0 bases and J dropped 3 bases, with 9 bases sitting between them. The CDR3 sequence is CASSQEWGGKNIQYF. The CDR3 DNA reads TGCGCCAGCAGCCAAGAGTGGGGAGGCAAAAACATTCAGTACTTC.

This clone was detected a few times. The chain carries TRBV25-1 and TRBJ2-7; D might be TRBD2 (5 bases). Trimming left V 2 bases short and J 1 base short, with 12 bases between. Germline V gene data show CDR1 as MGHDK and CDR2 as SYGVNS. The CDR3 runs to 15 residues. The CDR3 spells CASSEGELVSYEQYF. CDR3 DNA: TGTGCCAGCAGTGAAGGGGAACTAGTTTCCTACGAGCAGTACTTC.

V is TRBV25-1 and J is TRBJ2-1; the match to TRBD2 covers 9 bases. Germline-derived CDR1 and CDR2 are MGHDK and SYGVNS. The CDR3 sequence is 14 residues long. V lost 7 bases, J lost 3 bases, and 4 bases stayed unmatched. CDR3 sequence (DNA): TGTGCCAGCACAAGTAGCGGGAGCTACAATGAGCAGTTCTTC. Translated: CASTSSGSYNEQFF.

The chain carries TRBV12-5 and TRBJ1-1; possibly TRBD1 for D (6 bases). The CDR3 sequence is 13 residues long. Trimming left V 1 base short and J 6 bases short, with 9 bases between. From germline, CDR1 is LGHNT and CDR2 FRNRAP. The chain's CDR3 is CASGLDRVAEAFF. The CDR3 nucleotides are TGTGCTAGTGGTTTGGACAGGGTCGCTGAAGCTTTCTTT. The entire variable domain, with the rest obtained from reference TRBV12-5 and TRBJ1-1, is as follows: DARVTQTPRHKVTEMGQEVTMRCQPILGHNTVFWYRQTMMQGLELLAYFRNRAPLDDSGMPKDRFSAEMPDATLATLKIQPSEPRDSAVYFCASGLDRVAEAFFGQGTRLTVV.

This chain connects TRBV7-3 to TRBJ1-2; D ambiguous. Trimming stripped 0 bases from V and 2 bases from J, with 16 bases between. The CDR3 runs 17 residues. Germline CDR1 reads SGHTA; CDR2 reads FQGTGA. This chain's CDR3 is CASSLTVDTGKNYGYTF. CDR3 nucleotides: TGTGCCAGCAGCTTAACGGTCGACACGGGGAAAAACTATGGCTACACCTTC.

With regard to this clone: A read error may account for a junction end that differs from germline. This rearrangement joins TRBV7-9 to TRBJ2-1, with D possibly being TRBD2 (6 bases). Germline-derived CDR1 and CDR2 are SEHNR and FQNEAQ (reference sequence). CDR3 length: 12 residues. CDR3 residues: CASSSAGTRGIF. The CDR3, as DNA: TGTGCCAGCAGCTCAGCCGGGACCCGGGGGATCTTC.

V is TRBV4-1 and J is TRBJ1-4; D not resolved. The germline CDR1 and CDR2 sequences are MGHRA and YSYEKL. Trimming shortened V by 3 bases and J by 8 bases, and 7 bases separated the two germline ends. The CDR3 spans 12 residues. CDR3: CASSQGDEKLFF. CDR3 bases: TGCGCCAGCAGCCAGGGAGACGAAAAACTGTTTTTT.

The rearrangement uses TRBV29-1 and TRBJ2-2; TRBD1 matches at 9 bases. The ends lost 4 bases at V and 9 bases at J; junction bases unmatched: 6. CDR3 size: 13 residues. The germline gives CDR1 SQVTM, CDR2 ANQGSEA. CDR3 bases: TGCAGCGTTGGGACAGGGGATCACCGGGAGCTGTTTTTT. Its protein is CSVGTGDHRELFF.

The chain combines TRBV16 with TRBJ1-1; 8 bases match TRBD1. J was trimmed by 4 bases and V by 4 bases; bases with no gene match: 5. The germline CDR1 and CDR2 sequences are KGHSY and FQNENV. The CDR3 runs 14 residues. As DNA, the CDR3 is TGTGCCAGCAGCCCTAACAGGGGGGGCACTGAAGCTTTCTTT. Translated: CASSPNRGGTEAFF.

This rearrangement joins TRBV28 to TRBJ2-3; 7 bases align to TRBD2. The J segment lost 2 bases and the V segment lost 6 bases, leaving 8 bases of the junction unmatched. The CDR3 has 15 residues. Looked up from germline, CDR1 is MDHEN and CDR2 is SYDVKM. The CDR3 sequence: CASSPTGTNTDTQYF. DNA for the CDR3: TGTGCCAGCAGCCCCACCGGGACTAACACAGATACGCAGTATTTT.

The J gene is TRBJ1-5, the V gene TRBV29-1; a possible D gene is TRBD1 (5 bases). The V gene's germline CDR1 is SQVTM and CDR2 ANQGSEA. The V end lost 5 bases, the J end lost 4 bases, and 15 bases lay between the germline ends. The CDR3 extends over 14 amino acids. The CDR3 region is CSVRGGDSNQPQHF. CDR3 coding DNA: TGCAGCGTTCGGGGGGGGGACTCTAATCAGCCCCAGCATTTT.

This chain uses TRBV18 with TRBJ2-5; TRBD2 agrees at 8 bases. Per germline, CDR1 KGHSH and CDR2 LQKENI. The junction had 4 bases not matched to a gene; V was cut back by 3 bases and J by 4 bases. CDR3 size: 14 residues. The DNA of the CDR3 is TGTGCCAGCTCACCGGGCAGCGGGAGAGAGACCCAGTACTTC. It yields the protein CASSPGSGRETQYF.

This chain links TRBV3-1 (or the pseudogene TRBV3-2) with TRBJ1-2; no firm D call. V lost 4 bases, J lost 0 bases, and 12 bases lay in between. Germline V gives CDR1 LGHDT, CDR2 YNNKEL (reference sequence). The CDR3 is 15 residues long. CDR3 region: CASSPGSNSNYGYTF. DNA for the CDR3: TGTGCCAGCAGCCCCGGTTCAAACTCTAACTATGGCTACACCTTC.

The V gene is TRBV27, the J gene TRBJ1-6; the D gene is possibly TRBD1 (5 bases). The CDR3 extends over 16 amino acids. Trimming stripped 0 bases from V and 7 bases from J, with 13 bases between. Germline V gene lookup returns CDR1 MNHEY and CDR2 SMNVEV (reference sequence). The DNA of the CDR3 is TGTGCCAGCAGTTTATCGATGGGACTGAAAAATTCACCCCTCCACTTT. Translating gives CASSLSMGLKNSPLHF.

J is TRBJ2-3 and V is TRBV28; the match to TRBD2 covers 13 bases. CDR1 is MDHEN, CDR2 SYDVKM, per germline. The junction had 4 bases not matched to a gene; V was cut back by 6 bases and J by 4 bases. The CDR3 sequence is 15 residues long. The CDR3 sequence: CASRRTSGRADTQYF. The CDR3 DNA sequence: TGTGCCAGCAGACGGACTAGCGGGAGAGCAGATACGCAGTATTTT.

The chain has TRBV24-1 and TRBJ1-2; 9 bases align to TRBD1. CDR1 is KGHDR and CDR2 is SFDVKD in the germline V gene. The CDR3 has 16 residues. J was trimmed by 5 bases and V by 5 bases; bases with no gene match: 11. CDR3 sequence: CATSGLEGQGFYGYTF. CDR3 nucleotide sequence: TGTGCCACCAGTGGGTTGGAGGGACAGGGATTTTATGGCTACACCTTC.

The chain is built from TRBV2 and TRBJ2-1; no firm D call. Germline V CDR1 and CDR2: SNHLY, FYNNEI. CDR3 length: 13 amino acids. The V and J ends lost 4 bases and 5 bases respectively, with 9 bases between them. CDR3 nucleotide sequence: TGTGCCAGCAGTGGACAATTGGACAATGAGCAGTTCTTC. Amino acids: CASSGQLDNEQFF. Combining the CDR3 with reference TRBV2 and TRBJ2-1 gives the whole variable domain EPEVTQTPSHQVTQMGQEVILRCVPISNHLYFYWYRQILGQKVEFLVSFYNNEISEKSEIFDDQFSVERPDGSNFTLKIRSTKLEDSAMYFCASSGQLDNEQFFGPGTRLTVL.

V is TRBV4-1 and J is TRBJ2-3; no reliable D call. Germline CDR1 is MGHRA and CDR2 is YSYEKL. V was cut by 0 bases and J by 0 bases, with 13 bases left in between. This CDR3 spans 17 amino acids. The CDR3 loop is CASSQDTRGVSTDTQYF. The CDR3, as DNA: TGCGCCAGCAGCCAAGATACGCGAGGAGTTAGCACAGATACGCAGTATTTT.

The chain combines TRBV6-2 or TRBV6-3 with TRBJ1-1, with 8 nucleotides matching TRBD1. The CDR3 length is 12 residues. V gave up 4 bases and J gave up 6 bases; unmatched junction bases: 1. The V gene's germline CDR1 is MNHEY and CDR2 SVGEGT. The CDR3 spells CASSWTGSEAFF. For the CDR3, the DNA is TGTGCCAGCAGTTGGACAGGGTCTGAAGCTTTCTTT.

In its sample, this clone was seen once. This chain joins TRBV5-1 and TRBJ2-7; unclear D gene. CDR1 is SGHRS, CDR2 YFSETQ, per germline. With 1 base removed from V and 3 bases from J, the gap between germline ends came to 5 bases. The CDR3 consists of 12 residues. The CDR3 nucleotides read TGCGCCAGCAGCTTGACATTCTACGAGCAGTACTTC. Protein: CASSLTFYEQYF.

The chain employs TRBV7-5 and TRBJ1-6. TRBV7-5 represents a pseudogene. This CDR3 spans 14 amino acids. As DNA, the CDR3 is TGTGCCAGAAGTCGAGGTGAGACTAATTCACCCCTCCACTTT. This encodes CARSRGETNSPLHF.

The chain uses TRBV27 and TRBJ1-1, with 8 positions matching TRBD1. The V gene end was trimmed by 6 bases and the J gene end by 4 bases; junction bases not matched to a gene: 13. The CDR3 has 16 amino acids. CDR1 and CDR2 from the germline V gene are MNHEY and SMNVEV (reference sequence). CDR3 sequence (DNA): TGTGCCAGCAGGTCCATCACGACAGGGGAGAGCACTGAAGCTTTCTTT. Translation: CASRSITTGESTEAFF.

The V and J genes are TRBV28 and TRBJ1-1, with D tentatively TRBD1 (6 bases). V was clipped by 7 bases and J by 2 bases, with 17 bases between them. The CDR3 has 15 residues. Per germline, CDR1 MDHEN and CDR2 SYDVKM. The CDR3 nucleotides read TGTGCCAGCACCACTCCCGGGACATACAACACTGAAGCTTTCTTT. The encoded protein is CASTTPGTYNTEAFF.

J is TRBJ2-1 and V is TRBV10-3; 8 nucleotides match TRBD2. This CDR3 has 16 amino acids. V was pared by 2 bases and J by 7 bases, with 10 bases of the junction left unmatched. The germline gives CDR1 ENHRY, CDR2 SYGVKD. The CDR3 reads CAISEASGGVHNEQFF. The CDR3 nucleotides are TGTGCCATCAGTGAGGCCAGCGGGGGCGTACATAATGAGCAGTTCTTC.

The chain recombines TRBV28 with TRBJ2-3; D perhaps matches TRBD1 (5 bases). Germline CDR1 and CDR2: MDHEN and SYDVKM. Trimming cost V 6 bases and J 7 bases, with 8 bases left between them. The CDR3 is 11 amino acids. The CDR3 is CASRRTNTQYF. The CDR3, as DNA: TGTGCCAGCAGACGGACAAATACGCAGTATTTT. Based on the CDR3 plus reference TRBV28 and TRBJ2-3, the full variable domain is DVKVTQSSRYLVKRTGEKVFLECVQDMDHENMFWYRQDPGLGLRLIYFSYDVKMKEKGDIPEGYSVSREKKERFSLILESASTNQTSMYLCASRRTNTQYFGPGTRLTVL.